A single sample gave rise to the 28 T cell receptor beta chains below, sequenced in a study of cytotoxic CD8 clonotypes in ibrutinib-treated CLL. Only in-frame clones appear in the TCRdb table, and some are missing; sequencing was by immunoSEQ multiplex PCR. Found here are tens of thousands of clones, about 76% of them singletons; the top ten hold nearly 5%. The sequencing here drew on PBMCs, taken after 12 months of ibrutinib treatment. The receptor set was obtained from a human donor with chronic lymphocytic leukemia.

This clone was detected only a few times. This sequence joins TRBV18 and TRBJ1-1; 7 bases agree with TRBD1. J was trimmed by 7 bases and V by 1 base; bases with no gene match: 6. Germline V gene data show CDR1 as KGHSH and CDR2 as LQKENI. This CDR3 has 14 residues. The CDR3 DNA is TGTGCCAGCTCACCACGACAGGGATTGGGTGAAGCTTTCTTT. This codes for CASSPRQGLGEAFF.

The V gene is TRBV5-1, the J gene TRBJ2-6; D call uncertain. This CDR3 comprises 18 residues. V lost 4 bases and J lost 2, with 19 bases in between. Germline V CDR1 and CDR2: SGHRS, YFSETQ. CDR3 protein: CASSTNPPGNAGANVLTF. DNA for the CDR3: TGCGCCAGCAGCACAAACCCCCCCGGAAACGCTGGGGCCAACGTCCTGACTTTC.

The chain uses TRBV29-1 and TRBJ1-1; D uncertain. From germline, CDR1 is SQVTM and CDR2 ANQGSEA. The ends were cut back, 5 bases at V and 0 bases at J, with 1 base in the middle. The CDR3 extends over 10 amino acids. CDR3 nucleotide sequence: TGCAGCGTTTTGAACACTGAAGCTTTCTTT. Protein product: CSVLNTEAFF.

This chain links TRBV27 with TRBJ2-7; 7 bases agree with TRBD1. The CDR3 has 15 residues. Germline CDR1 is MNHEY and CDR2 is SMNVEV (reference sequence). Unmatched junction bases numbered 11, after V lost 4 bases and J lost 5 bases. The CDR3 spells CASSSKGALGHEQYF. The CDR3 bases are TGTGCCAGCAGTTCCAAGGGGGCGCTAGGCCACGAGCAGTACTTC.

The chain carries TRBV6-1 and TRBJ2-1; 10 bases are shared with TRBD2. The CDR3 length is 15 residues. Germline V CDR1 and CDR2: MNHNS, SASEGT. Unmatched junction bases numbered 4, after V lost 3 bases and J lost 5 bases. The CDR3: CASSEQLAGHNEQFF. The CDR3 DNA reads TGTGCCAGCAGTGAGCAACTAGCGGGGCACAATGAGCAGTTCTTC.

There are many counts of this clone. The chain is built from TRBV28 and TRBJ1-2; 7 positions agree with TRBD1. J was trimmed by 4 bases and V by 8 bases; bases with no gene match: 7. The CDR3 consists of 13 residues. CDR1 is MDHEN, CDR2 SYDVKM, per germline. The CDR3 spells CASQATGAYGYTF. The CDR3 DNA is TGTGCCAGCCAGGCCACAGGGGCCTATGGCTACACCTTC.

This chain joins TRBV2 and TRBJ2-7; a possible D gene is TRBD2 (6 bases). Trimming stripped 3 bases from V and 2 bases from J, with 14 bases between. The germline gives CDR1 SNHLY, CDR2 FYNNEI. The CDR3 sequence is 15 residues long. CDR3 coding DNA: TGTGCCAGCAGTGAGTGGAGGGAGGCCCCCTACGAGCAGTACTTC. Protein product: CASSEWREAPYEQYF.

The V and J genes are TRBV14 and TRBJ2-1, with D maybe TRBD2 (5 bases). Per germline, CDR1 SGHDN and CDR2 FVKESK. The V and J ends lost 0 bases and 14 bases respectively, with 14 bases between them. This CDR3 spans 13 amino acids. This CDR3 reads CASSQEVAGPEFF. The CDR3 coding sequence is TGTGCCAGCAGCCAAGAAGTCGCGGGCCCAGAGTTCTTC.

The V and J genes are TRBV27 and TRBJ1-1; 9 bases fit TRBD1. V gave up 6 bases and J gave up 4 bases; unmatched junction bases: 6. The CDR3 covers 14 residues. Germline V gives CDR1 MNHEY, CDR2 SMNVEV (reference sequence). CDR3 residues: CASRARTGATEAFF. The CDR3 bases are TGTGCCAGCAGGGCCAGGACAGGGGCCACTGAAGCTTTCTTT.

DNA for the CDR3: TGCGCCAGCAGCCAGGGACAGGGAAGTGAAAAACTGTTTTTT. Translated, it gives CASSQGQGSEKLFF. This chain connects TRBV5-1 to TRBJ1-4; TRBD1 agrees at 9 bases. Per germline, CDR1 SGHRS and CDR2 YFSETQ. This CDR3 has 14 residues. Trimming removed 4 bases from V and 7 bases from J; junction bases left unmatched: 5.

The chain uses TRBV6-5 and TRBJ2-4; TRBD1 is a possible D gene (5 bases). V lost 6 bases and J lost 9, with 12 bases in between. The CDR3 extends over 12 amino acids. Germline lookup yields CDR1 MNHEY and CDR2 SVGAGI. CDR3 sequence reads: CASSPRRGIQYF. DNA for the CDR3: TGTGCCAGCAGCCCGAGAAGGGGCATTCAGTACTTC.

The chain couples TRBV27 to TRBJ2-2; TRBD2 matches 8 bases. The CDR3 consists of 18 residues. The germline CDR1 and CDR2 sequences are MNHEY and SMNVEV (reference sequence). Unmatched junction bases numbered 14, after V lost 3 bases and J lost 5 bases. In DNA form, the CDR3 reads TGTGCCAGCAGTTTCCCGACGCCGGCGGGGGGCTCTACCGGGGAGCTGTTTTTT. Its translation is CASSFPTPAGGSTGELFF.

The chain employs TRBV28 and TRBJ1-6; tentative D call: TRBD1 (5 bases). This CDR3 region has 14 residues. Germline CDR1 and CDR2: MDHEN and SYDVKM. Trimming removed 6 bases from V and 7 bases from J, with 13 bases in between. CDR3 region: CASSPGGWNSPLHF. The DNA of the CDR3 is TGTGCCAGCAGCCCCGGGGGATGGAATTCACCCCTCCACTTT.

The chain uses TRBV7-9 and TRBJ1-2, with 7 positions matching TRBD1. CDR3 length equals 14 residues. Trimming took 5 bases from V and 4 from J; bases not matched to a gene: 7. Germline-derived CDR1 and CDR2 are SEHNR and FQNEAQ (reference sequence). The CDR3 reads CASSPRQGLYGYTF. The CDR3 bases are TGTGCCAGCAGCCCCCGACAGGGACTCTATGGCTACACCTTC.

For the CDR3, the DNA is TGTGCCAGCAGCTTAGCCCCCGTCGCTGAAGCTTTCTTT. Translation: CASSLAPVAEAFF. The chain joins TRBV7-6 to TRBJ1-1; D is unclear. CDR3 length equals 13 residues. Germline CDR1 is SGHVS and CDR2 is FNYEAQ. The germline V and J ends were trimmed by 0 bases and 6 bases, with 8 bases remaining between them.

The rearrangement links TRBV6-6 to TRBJ2-5; the D gene is possibly TRBD2 (6 bases). Germline CDR1 is MNHNY and CDR2 is SVGAGI (reference sequence). CDR3 length: 12 residues. The ends were cut back, 8 bases at V and 2 bases at J, with 9 bases in the middle. CDR3 sequence: CASRETQETQYF. CDR3 nucleotide sequence: TGTGCCAGCCGGGAGACACAAGAGACCCAGTACTTC.

V usage is TRBV27 and J usage is TRBJ2-2; no clear D gene. CDR1 is MNHEY and CDR2 is SMNVEV in the germline V gene (reference sequence). Trimming shortened V by 6 bases and J by 6 bases, and 17 bases separated the two germline ends. This CDR3 has 15 amino acids. The CDR3 is CASRAAYGVPGELFF. The CDR3 DNA is TGTGCCAGCAGGGCGGCCTATGGGGTCCCCGGGGAGCTGTTTTTT.

The V call is TRBV15, the J call TRBJ1-1; unclear D gene. Looked up from germline, CDR1 is LNHNV and CDR2 is YYDKDF (reference sequence). V shed 4 bases and J shed 0 bases, with 12 bases lying between them. The CDR3 length is 15 residues. The DNA for the CDR3 is TGTGCCACCAGCACAGCCGGACGGATGAACACTGAAGCTTTCTTT. Translating it yields CATSTAGRMNTEAFF.

CDR3 sequence (DNA): TGTGCCAGCAGCCTACTCCCCCAAGAGACCCAGTACTTC. This codes for CASSLLPQETQYF. This rearrangement joins TRBV11-2 to TRBJ2-5; unclear D gene. The germline CDR1 and CDR2 sequences are SGHAT and FQNNGV. The V end was cut by 5 bases, the J end by 1 base, with 8 bases between. The CDR3 covers 13 residues.

This clone was detected only a few times. V is TRBV6-6 and J is TRBJ1-2; D not certain. Germline CDR1 is MNHNY and CDR2 is SVGAGI (reference sequence). Trimming stripped 11 bases from V and 4 bases from J, with 20 bases between. The CDR3 consists of 14 residues. The CDR3 region has the DNA TGTGCCGGTCGAAGGGTTGGAGATTCCTATGGCTACACCTTC. It translates to CAGRRVGDSYGYTF.

The V call is TRBV6-5, the J call TRBJ2-5; D is possibly TRBD1 or TRBD2 (5 bases each). The germline CDR1 and CDR2 sequences are MNHEY and SVGAGI. The V end was cut by 4 bases, the J end by 9 bases, with 9 bases between. The CDR3 has 11 residues. For the CDR3, the DNA is TGTGCCAGCAGTTCCGGGACGCCCCAGTACTTC. Its protein product is CASSSGTPQYF.

In this sample, this clone turned up once. The chain is built from TRBV11-2 and TRBJ2-3; 8 nucleotides match TRBD1. CDR1 and CDR2 from the germline V gene are SGHAT and FQNNGV. The CDR3 runs to 16 residues. The V and J ends lost 5 bases and 2 bases, in that order; junction bases with no gene match: 9. The CDR3 DNA sequence: TGTGCCAGCAGCCCCCCGACAGGGGCCATCACAGATACGCAGTATTTT. Translation: CASSPPTGAITDTQYF.

The chain combines TRBV5-4 with TRBJ2-2; 9 bases map to TRBD1. The length of the CDR3 is 15 residues. Germline values: CDR1 SGHNT, CDR2 YYREEE (reference sequence). V was clipped by 4 bases and J by 5 bases; unmatched bases: 6. The CDR3 region has the DNA TGTGCCAGCAGCCGGGACAGGGCCCTAACCGGGGAGCTGTTTTTT. Translation gives CASSRDRALTGELFF.

The chain couples TRBV30 to TRBJ1-2; 8 nucleotides line up with TRBD1. Germline lookup yields CDR1 GTSNPN and CDR2 SVGIG (reference sequence). The CDR3 is 15 amino acids. Losses at the gene ends were 4 bases for V and 6 bases for J; bases not matched to a gene: 13. CDR3 in DNA: TGTGCCTGGACGGAGGGGGCAGGGGGCCAGGATGGCTACACCTTC. Protein product: CAWTEGAGGQDGYTF.

This chain connects TRBV7-2 to TRBJ2-7, with no clear D. This CDR3 region has 13 residues. Trimming took off 5 bases at V and 7 bases at J, with 15 bases between the two ends. Germline-derived CDR1 and CDR2 are SGHTA and FQGNSA. CDR3 in amino acids: CASSTSWAWEQYF. Here the CDR3 DNA reads TGTGCCAGCAGCACCTCTTGGGCCTGGGAGCAGTACTTC. Supplemented by reference TRBV7-2 and TRBJ2-7, the full variable domain reads GAGVSQSPSNKVTEKGKDVELRCDPISGHTALYWYRQSLGQGLEFLIYFQGNSAPDKSGLPSDRFSAERTGGSVSTLTIQRTQQEDSAVYLCASSTSWAWEQYFGPGTRLTVT.

A single count supports this clone. V usage is TRBV4-2 and J usage is TRBJ2-5, with no clear D. The length of the CDR3 is 13 residues. Germline-derived CDR1 and CDR2 are LGHNA and YNFKEQ. Trimming cost V 0 bases and J 3 bases, with 5 bases left between them. The CDR3 here is CASSQDAKETQYF. CDR3 nucleotide sequence: TGTGCCAGCAGCCAAGATGCGAAAGAGACCCAGTACTTC.

The chain couples TRBV15 to TRBJ2-1; 9 positions agree with TRBD1. The trim removed 7 bases at V and 3 bases at J, leaving 4 bases unmatched. This CDR3 comprises 14 residues. Germline lookup yields CDR1 LNHNV and CDR2 YYDKDF (reference sequence). CDR3 in DNA: TGTGCCACCACCCCGGGACAGGGCTACAATGAGCAGTTCTTC. Protein product: CATTPGQGYNEQFF.

The V call is TRBV7-9, the J call TRBJ2-3, with TRBD1 matching 7 bases. The germline V gene encodes CDR1 SEHNR and CDR2 FQNEAQ (reference sequence). Unmatched junction bases numbered 5, after V lost 6 bases and J lost 2 bases. The CDR3 extends over 14 amino acids. The CDR3 DNA is TGTGCCAGCAGACCCGGGACAGTCACAGATACGCAGTATTTT. Translation gives CASRPGTVTDTQYF.